Listed below are T cell receptor beta chains from one sample, sequenced in a study of blood T cell repertoires in COVID-19. Profiling relied on immunoSEQ multiplex PCR, and the TCRdb table lists in-frame clones only, not all of them. The sample yields over 250,000 clones, roughly 88% seen once. Sequencing was carried out using peripheral blood. The receptors originated from a woman between 65 and 79 years old with acute or convalescent COVID-19. CDR3s include the opening cysteine and the closing phenylalanine or tryptophan. The D gene is left open where the match is weak. Expanded clones get a size class; other rows say once, few or many, or leave the size out.

j_call: TRBJ2-7; d_call: NA; clone_size: NA; v_call: TRBV7-8; cdr3_nt: TGTGCCAGCAGCTCCCTTGGGGGCGGCTACGAGCAGTACTTC; cdr3_aa: CASSSLGGGYEQYF
j_call: TRBJ2-1; d_call: NA; clone_size: NA; v_call: TRBV9; cdr3_nt: TGTGCCAGCAGCGTAGCTCTCTACAATGAGCAGTTCTTC; cdr3_aa: CASSVALYNEQFF
j_call: TRBJ1-4; d_call: TRBD1; clone_size: NA; v_call: TRBV7-6; cdr3_nt: TGTGCCAGCAGCTTCTCGACAGGGGAGTGGGAAAAACTGTTTTTT; cdr3_aa: CASSFSTGEWEKLFF
j_call: TRBJ2-3; d_call: NA; clone_size: NA; v_call: TRBV6-5; cdr3_nt: TGTGCCAGCAGTCACGGACAGATCACAGATACGCAGTATTTT; cdr3_aa: CASSHGQITDTQYF
j_call: TRBJ1-2; d_call: NA; clone_size: once; v_call: TRBV5-6; cdr3_nt: TGTGCCAGCACCTCCCTTTCAGCCGGGCGAGGGGGCTACACCTTC; cdr3_aa: CASTSLSAGRGGYTF
j_call: TRBJ1-4; d_call: TRBD1; clone_size: once; v_call: TRBV6-5; cdr3_nt: TGTGCCAGCAGAAGTACAGGGGGGCGTGAAAAACTGTTTTTT; cdr3_aa: CASRSTGGREKLFF
j_call: TRBJ1-1; d_call: NA; clone_size: NA; v_call: TRBV5-1; cdr3_nt: TGCGCCAGCAGGGCCAACACTGAAGCTTTCTTT; cdr3_aa: CASRANTEAFF
j_call: TRBJ2-7; d_call: NA; clone_size: NA; v_call: TRBV10-2; cdr3_nt: TGCGCCAGCAGTGGGGGGCTGCAGTACTTC; cdr3_aa: CASSGGLQYF
j_call: TRBJ1-5; d_call: TRBD1; clone_size: NA; v_call: TRBV18; cdr3_nt: TGTGCCAGCTCACTCGGGGACAGGCGTCAGCCCCAGCATTTT; cdr3_aa: CASSLGDRRQPQHF
j_call: TRBJ1-5; d_call: NA; clone_size: NA; v_call: TRBV19; cdr3_nt: TGTGCCAGTAGTATAGAGAAGGGGCCGGGTCAGCCCCAGCATTTT; cdr3_aa: CASSIEKGPGQPQHF
j_call: TRBJ1-5; d_call: NA; clone_size: few; v_call: TRBV7-2; cdr3_nt: TGTGCCAGCAGCTTAGGGGCGTACCAAAATCAGCCCCAGCATTTT; cdr3_aa: CASSLGAYQNQPQHF
j_call: TRBJ2-2; d_call: NA; clone_size: NA; v_call: TRBV4-1; cdr3_nt: TGCGCCAGCAGCCCGGTGACTAGTGCGGACACCGGGGAGCTGTTTTTT; cdr3_aa: CASSPVTSADTGELFF
j_call: TRBJ2-5; d_call: TRBD2; clone_size: NA; v_call: TRBV7-2; cdr3_nt: TGTGCCAGCAGCTTAGCGCGGGAGGCGGGGGTCACCAGGGACCAAGAGACCCAGTACTTC; cdr3_aa: CASSLAREAGVTRDQETQYF
j_call: TRBJ1-4; d_call: NA; clone_size: NA; v_call: TRBV5-1; cdr3_nt: TGCGCCAGCAGCCTTGGACAGAGCAATGAAAAACTGTTTTTT; cdr3_aa: CASSLGQSNEKLFF
j_call: TRBJ2-1; d_call: TRBD2; clone_size: NA; v_call: TRBV10-3; cdr3_nt: TGTGCCATCAGTGCTGGGACTAGTGGGAATGAGCAGTTCTTC; cdr3_aa: CAISAGTSGNEQFF
j_call: TRBJ2-6; d_call: NA; clone_size: NA; v_call: TRBV5-5; cdr3_nt: TGTGCCAGCAGCTTGCCTGCTAGCTCTGGGGCCAACGTCCTGACTTTC; cdr3_aa: CASSLPASSGANVLTF
j_call: TRBJ2-5; d_call: TRBD1; clone_size: NA; v_call: TRBV7-9; cdr3_nt: TGTGCCAGCAGCTTAGGGACAGGGGCGTACCAAGAGACCCAGTACTTC; cdr3_aa: CASSLGTGAYQETQYF
j_call: TRBJ2-3; d_call: TRBD2; clone_size: NA; v_call: TRBV12-3/TRBV12-4; cdr3_nt: TGTGCCAGCAGCCGAATAGCGGGGGGGCTTGGGTATTTT; cdr3_aa: CASSRIAGGLGYF
j_call: TRBJ2-7; d_call: NA; clone_size: NA; v_call: TRBV15; cdr3_nt: TGTGCCACCAGCGTAGGGGCAGGGAACGAGCAGTACTTC; cdr3_aa: CATSVGAGNEQYF
j_call: TRBJ2-1; d_call: TRBD2; clone_size: NA; v_call: TRBV7-2; cdr3_nt: TGTGCCAGCAGCTTAGACGGGGGGGCCCAGTTCTTC; cdr3_aa: CASSLDGGAQFF
j_call: TRBJ1-2; d_call: NA; clone_size: NA; v_call: TRBV30; cdr3_nt: TGTGCCTGGAGTGTATCGGATGGCTACACCTTC; cdr3_aa: CAWSVSDGYTF
j_call: TRBJ1-5; d_call: NA; clone_size: NA; v_call: TRBV7-8; cdr3_nt: TGTGCCAGCATGCCCAACGTGGGGGGTCGGATCCATCAGCCCCAGCATTTT; cdr3_aa: CASMPNVGGRIHQPQHF
j_call: TRBJ2-1; d_call: NA; clone_size: NA; v_call: TRBV9; cdr3_nt: TGTGCCAGCAGCGGGGGTTTGGACAGCGCCTACAATGAGCAGTTCTTC; cdr3_aa: CASSGGLDSAYNEQFF
j_call: TRBJ2-3; d_call: TRBD2; clone_size: NA; v_call: TRBV7-4; cdr3_nt: TGTGCCAGCAGCTTCGGGACTAGCGGAAGCACAGATACGCAGTATTTT; cdr3_aa: CASSFGTSGSTDTQYF
j_call: TRBJ1-2; d_call: NA; clone_size: NA; v_call: TRBV6-6; cdr3_nt: TGTGCCAGCAGTTACTCCGGGACTGAGTATGGCTACACCTTC; cdr3_aa: CASSYSGTEYGYTF
j_call: TRBJ2-5; d_call: TRBD2; clone_size: NA; v_call: TRBV5-1; cdr3_nt: TGCGCCAGCAGCCCGGACACGGGAGGGGGGACCCAGTACTTC; cdr3_aa: CASSPDTGGGTQYF
j_call: TRBJ1-2; d_call: NA; clone_size: few; v_call: TRBV6-5; cdr3_nt: TGTGCCAGCAGGGCCTCGGGGGGGCGCAGGGGCTACACCTTC; cdr3_aa: CASRASGGRRGYTF
j_call: TRBJ1-4; d_call: NA; clone_size: once; v_call: TRBV7-9; cdr3_nt: TGTGCCAGCAGCCCGAGACAGGCAACTAATGAAAAACTGTTTTTT; cdr3_aa: CASSPRQATNEKLFF
j_call: TRBJ2-7; d_call: TRBD1; clone_size: NA; v_call: TRBV10-3; cdr3_nt: TGTGCCACTCGGACGGGACAGCTTTACGAGCAGTACTTC; cdr3_aa: CATRTGQLYEQYF
j_call: TRBJ1-4; d_call: TRBD1; clone_size: NA; v_call: TRBV2; cdr3_nt: TGTGCCAGCAGTAGACAGGGCGGCGAAAAACTGTTTTTT; cdr3_aa: CASSRQGGEKLFF
j_call: TRBJ2-3; d_call: NA; clone_size: NA; v_call: TRBV4-2; cdr3_nt: TGTGCCAGCAGCCAAGATTGGGCCAGCACAGATACGCAGTATTTT; cdr3_aa: CASSQDWASTDTQYF